Listed here are 10 T cell receptor beta chains from one sample, sequenced in a study of vaccination and CD4 T cells after COVID-19. Treatment given: approximately 9-day PBMC culture with coronavirus spike peptide pools or control peptides (ViraFEST assay). Gathering of the CD4+ T cells, from the unexposed donor, took place before the COVID-19 pandemic (2011-2018). These receptors have no identified antigens. Scientists ran DNA taken from cultured CD4+ T cells through the Oncomine TCR Beta short-read assay for sequencing. Once CD4+ T cells had been cultured, genomic DNA was extracted from them. TCRdb re-called the PCR reads with MiXCR, one entry per CDR3 protein. The sample carries over 5,500 distinct CDR3 sequences, about 35% recorded once. The sequenced sample consisted of CD4+ T cells from blood, cultured in vitro. The source of these receptors is a human donor in good health.

This clonotype has more than one count but fewer than ten. The chain carries TRBV20-1 and TRBJ2-3; D is perhaps TRBD2 (5 bases). Germline-derived CDR1 and CDR2 are DFQATT and SNEGSKA (reference sequence). The ends were cut back, 4 bases at V and 1 base at J, with 15 bases in the middle. This CDR3 spans 15 amino acids. In nucleotides, the CDR3 is TGCAGTGCTACGAGGCCGGCGGGTGGCACAGATACGCAGTATTTT. Translated: CSATRPAGGTDTQYF.

The rearrangement uses TRBV28 and TRBJ2-7; D tentatively reads TRBD1 or TRBD2 (6 bases each). Trimming shortened V by 4 bases and J by 4 bases, and 23 bases separated the two germline ends. There are 17 residues in the CDR3. Germline V lookup: CDR1 MDHEN, CDR2 SYDVKM. DNA of the CDR3: TGTGCCAGCAGTTCTAGGGGACTCGGCCGGGGGCCATACGAGCAGTACTTC. Protein sequence: CASSSRGLGRGPYEQYF.

CDR3 residues: CASSLGSGQGVFLSNQPQHF. The CDR3 nucleotides are TGTGCCAGCAGCTTAGGTTCGGGACAGGGGGTTTTCCTTAGCAATCAGCCCCAGCATTTT. The chain is built from TRBV7-3 and TRBJ1-5; 11 bases fit TRBD1. Trimming at V came to 2 bases and at J to 0 bases, leaving 12 bases not matched to a gene. CDR1 is SGHTA, CDR2 FQGTGA, per germline. The CDR3 contains 20 residues.

The rearrangement joins TRBV20-1 to TRBJ1-3; a possible D gene is TRBD1 (6 bases). Germline lookup yields CDR1 DFQATT and CDR2 SNEGSKA (reference sequence). Trimming removed 3 bases at V and 0 bases at J, with 12 bases between. This CDR3 region has 15 residues. The DNA of the CDR3 is TGCAGTGCTAGGGACAGCTGGGACTCTGGAAACACCATATATTTT. Translating gives CSARDSWDSGNTIYF.

This rearrangement joins TRBV6-5 to TRBJ1-5, with D unresolved. Germline V gene sequence: CDR1 MNHEY, CDR2 SVGAGI. Trimming left V 0 bases short and J 5 bases short, with 5 bases between. The CDR3 runs to 13 residues. As DNA, the CDR3 is TGTGCCAGCAGTTACTCGGGCCATCAGCCCCAGCATTTT. Encoded protein: CASSYSGHQPQHF.

The chain couples TRBV6-1 to TRBJ1-2, with 12 nucleotides matching TRBD1. The germline V gene has CDR1 MNHNS and CDR2 SASEGT. V lost 8 bases to trimming and J lost 8 bases; unmatched junction nucleotides: 12. The CDR3 consists of 15 residues. CDR3 amino acids: CASRKPGTGGLGYTF. The CDR3 DNA sequence: TGTGCCAGCCGTAAACCCGGGACAGGGGGCTTGGGCTACACCTTC.

CDR3 protein: CSARGVAGNVVGTDTQYF. CDR3 in DNA: TGCAGTGCTAGGGGGGTAGCGGGAAACGTAGTGGGCACAGATACGCAGTATTTT. The chain is built from TRBV20-1 and TRBJ2-3; 8 nucleotides align to TRBD2. This CDR3 is 18 amino acids long. With V trimmed by 3 bases and J by 1 base, 15 bases remained unmatched. CDR1 is DFQATT, CDR2 SNEGSKA, per germline (reference sequence).

The gene calls are TRBV7-3 and TRBJ2-7; 13 bases map to TRBD2. The CDR3 is 15 residues long. CDR1 and CDR2 from the germline V gene are SGHTA and FQGTGA. Germline trimming cut 2 bases from V and 7 bases from J; bases unmatched to any gene: 5. DNA for the CDR3: TGTGCCAGCAGCTTAGGACTAGCGGGAGTGGGTGAGCAGTACTTC. This sequence encodes CASSLGLAGVGEQYF.

The chain recombines TRBV5-4 with TRBJ2-3; TRBD2 agrees at 8 bases. Per germline, CDR1 SGHNT and CDR2 YYREEE (reference sequence). V was clipped by 4 bases and J by 4 bases; unmatched bases: 11. The length of the CDR3 is 16 residues. The CDR3 sequence: CASSGGRITGADTQYF. The CDR3 DNA reads as TGTGCCAGCAGCGGCGGGAGGATAACGGGAGCAGATACGCAGTATTTT.

The chain couples TRBV7-9 to TRBJ2-3, with 12 nucleotides matching TRBD2. CDR1 and CDR2 (germline): SEHNR, FQNEAQ (reference sequence). The trim removed 4 bases at V and 3 bases at J, leaving 2 bases unmatched. The CDR3 covers 15 residues. CDR3 coding DNA: TGTGCCAGCAGCTCGACTAGCGGGAGAACAGATACGCAGTATTTT. The encoded protein is CASSSTSGRTDTQYF.